One and the same sample provided the 4 T cell receptor beta chains below, sequenced in a study of T cells after yellow fever vaccination. TCRdb reprocessed the 5' RACE reads with MiXCR, giving one entry per CDR3 protein. The data show around 340,000 distinct CDR3 sequences, with roughly 8.7% seen just once and roughly 17% held by the top ten. This sample comprised PBMCs, obtained on the day of the first yellow fever vaccination. These receptors all come from a man between 18 and 29 years old who received the YFV17D yellow fever vaccine.

This clonotype was recorded many times. The chain carries TRBV7-2 and TRBJ2-5; 7 positions agree with TRBD1. Germline CDR1 and CDR2: SGHTA and FQGNSA. V gave up 6 bases and J gave up 3 bases; unmatched junction bases: 4. This CDR3 is 13 amino acids long. CDR3 nucleotides: TGTGCCAGCAGGTTTACAGGGGAAGAGACCCAGTACTTC. Translating gives CASRFTGEETQYF.

The rearrangement joins TRBV25-1 to TRBJ1-1; 7 bases line up with TRBD1. V trimming: 0 bases; J trimming: 1 base; junction bases outside the gene matches: 5. The CDR3 covers 16 residues. CDR1 is MGHDK, CDR2 SYGVNS, per germline. The CDR3 DNA reads as TGTGCCAGCAGTGAATATCAGGGGGTGGGGAACACTGAAGCTTTCTTT. Translation gives CASSEYQGVGNTEAFF.

This rearrangement joins TRBV6-1 to TRBJ1-5; TRBD1 might be the D (5 bases). Per the germline V gene, CDR1 is MNHNS and CDR2 is SASEGT. This CDR3 region has 15 residues. V lost 4 bases and J lost 0, with 10 bases in between. The CDR3 DNA reads as TGTGCCAGCAGTGCCCGGGGGGATAGCAATCAGCCCCAGCATTTT. It translates to CASSARGDSNQPQHF.

CDR3: CASSLYRANEQFF. CDR3 nucleotides: TGTGCCAGCAGCTTATACAGGGCCAATGAGCAGTTCTTC. This chain uses TRBV7-3 with TRBJ2-1, with TRBD1 as a possible D gene (6 bases). The CDR3 has 13 residues. In germline, CDR1 is SGHTA, CDR2 FQGTGA. V lost 2 bases, J lost 6 bases, and 8 bases lay in between.